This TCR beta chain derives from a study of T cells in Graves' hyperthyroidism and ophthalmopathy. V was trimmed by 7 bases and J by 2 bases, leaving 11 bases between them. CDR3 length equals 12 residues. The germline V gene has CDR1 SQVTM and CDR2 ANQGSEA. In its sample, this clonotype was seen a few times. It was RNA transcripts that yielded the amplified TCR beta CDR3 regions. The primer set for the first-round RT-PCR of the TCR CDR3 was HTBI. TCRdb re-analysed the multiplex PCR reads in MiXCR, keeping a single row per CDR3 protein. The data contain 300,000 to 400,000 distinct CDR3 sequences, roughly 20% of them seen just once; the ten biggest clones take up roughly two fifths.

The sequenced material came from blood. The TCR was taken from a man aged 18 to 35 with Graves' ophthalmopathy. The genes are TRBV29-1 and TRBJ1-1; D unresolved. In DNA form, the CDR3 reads TGCAGCGCTGTATACTCTAACACTGAAGCTTTCTTT. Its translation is CSAVYSNTEAFF.